This entry lists 5 T cell receptor beta chains sequenced from one sample in a study of T cell changes during pregnancy in multiple sclerosis. Sequencing used immunoSEQ multiplex PCR; TCRdb keeps in-frame clones, though not all of them. This sample has fewer than 85,000 clones, with approximately 94% found just once. This specimen consisted of peripheral blood, obtained in the third trimester of pregnancy. These TCRs come from a female donor with multiple sclerosis, enrolled in a pregnancy study.

This chain uses TRBV27 with TRBJ1-5; no firm D call. Between the trimmed V and J ends, which lost 5 bases and 7 bases, there was a span of 9 bases. CDR1 MNHEY and CDR2 SMNVEV come from the germline V gene (reference sequence). The CDR3 is 12 amino acids. The DNA of the CDR3 is TGTGCCAGCAGTCCACCCGGGCAGCCCCAGCATTTT. This codes for CASSPPGQPQHF.

The V and J genes are TRBV2 and TRBJ2-7; tentatively, D is TRBD1 (5 bases). This CDR3 has 15 residues. Germline V gene sequence: CDR1 SNHLY, CDR2 FYNNEI. The V end lost 1 base, the J end lost 2 bases, and 12 bases lay between the germline ends. CDR3 in amino acids: CASSEGRDITYEQYF. The CDR3 bases are TGTGCCAGCAGTGAAGGCAGGGATATTACCTACGAGCAGTACTTC.

The chain carries TRBV9 and TRBJ2-5; D is possibly TRBD1 (7 bases). The V end was cut by 3 bases, the J end by 4 bases, with 16 bases between. Per germline, CDR1 SGDLS and CDR2 YYNGEE. The CDR3 covers 15 residues. In nucleotides, the CDR3 is TGTGCCAGCAGCGGCGGGACAGACAGAGTAGAGACCCAGTACTTC. The encoded protein is CASSGGTDRVETQYF.

V gene TRBV7-8 combines with J gene TRBJ2-1; TRBD2 aligns across 8 bases. This CDR3 has 17 amino acids. Germline CDR1 and CDR2: SGHVS and FQNEAQ. With 1 base clipped from V and 4 bases from J, the junction kept 9 bases outside the gene matches. The DNA for the CDR3 is TGTGCCAGCAGCTTAGGGCCCCGGGAGGGTGTTTACAATGAGCAGTTCTTC. This codes for CASSLGPREGVYNEQFF.

This chain links TRBV7-2 with TRBJ1-2, with TRBD1 matching 9 bases. V lost 1 base to trimming and J lost 5 bases; unmatched junction nucleotides: 11. The CDR3 contains 17 residues. In germline, CDR1 is SGHTA, CDR2 FQGNSA. The CDR3 sequence is CASSLGFRDREVYGYTF. The CDR3 DNA is TGTGCCAGCAGCTTAGGGTTCCGGGACAGGGAGGTTTATGGCTACACCTTC.